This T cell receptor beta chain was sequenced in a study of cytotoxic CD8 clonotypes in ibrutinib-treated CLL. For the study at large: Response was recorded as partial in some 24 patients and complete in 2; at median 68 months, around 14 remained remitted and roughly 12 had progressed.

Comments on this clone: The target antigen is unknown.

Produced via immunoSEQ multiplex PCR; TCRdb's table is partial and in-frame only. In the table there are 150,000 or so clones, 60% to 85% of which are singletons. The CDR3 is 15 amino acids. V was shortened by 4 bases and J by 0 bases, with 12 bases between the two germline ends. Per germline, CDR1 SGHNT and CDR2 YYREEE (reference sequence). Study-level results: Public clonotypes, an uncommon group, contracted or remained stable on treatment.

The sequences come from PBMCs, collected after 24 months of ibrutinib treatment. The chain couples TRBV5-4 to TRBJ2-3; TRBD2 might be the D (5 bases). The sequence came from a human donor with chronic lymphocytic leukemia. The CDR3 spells CASSPVRGSTDTQYF. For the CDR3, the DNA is TGTGCCAGCAGCCCCGTCCGGGGAAGCACAGATACGCAGTATTTT.